The T cell receptor beta chain under discussion was sequenced for a study of sequential checkpoint blockade in melanoma. Relative to its sample, this clone is medium-sized. The CDR3 runs 17 residues. V gave up 3 bases and J gave up 5 bases, with 22 bases separating them. CDR1 SGHNT and CDR2 YENEEA come from the germline V gene. Method: immunoSEQ multiplex PCR; TCRdb's copy keeps in-frame clones and lacks some. The profile shows roughly 2,700 clones, roughly 20% of them singletons. Treatment here: randomized to nivolumab then ipilimumab (arm A) or the reverse (arm B). The sequence derives from a human donor with melanoma. The V gene is TRBV11-3, the J gene TRBJ2-5; maybe TRBD2 (7 bases). Specimen: tumor tissue (inferred from file names), collected from a patient given nivolumab and ipilimumab in sequence. The CDR3 region is CASSLLGGVGGLETQYF. The CDR3 coding sequence is TGTGCCAGCAGCTTGTTAGGGGGGGTTGGAGGGCTTGAGACCCAGTACTTC.